This is a list of T cell receptor beta chains from one sample in a study of blood T cell repertoires in COVID-19. Data came from immunoSEQ multiplex PCR; TCRdb stores just in-frame clones and leaves some out. The table lists about 240,000 clones, roughly 82% of them singletons. Sequenced material: peripheral blood. These receptors were obtained from a man older than 75 with acute or convalescent COVID-19. Each CDR3 is given with its conserved first and last residue. The D gene is left open where the match is weak. Clone sizes are given selectively: once, few, many, or a class where the clone is expanded.

J gene | V gene | D gene | clone size | CDR3 DNA | CDR3 protein
TRBJ2-3 | TRBV11-3 | TRBD2 | . | TGTGCCAGCAGTTCAGCGGGGGGGCCGGGAGATACGCAGTATTTT | CASSSAGGPGDTQYF
TRBJ1-5 | TRBV6-5 | . | . | TGTGCCACCACAATTGGACAGAGAGCAGGTCAGCCCCAGCATTTT | CATTIGQRAGQPQHF
TRBJ2-7 | TRBV7-2 | TRBD2 | . | TGTGCCAGCGGCCATAGCGGGGGGGTCTACGAGCAGTACTTC | CASGHSGGVYEQYF
TRBJ1-1 | TRBV3-1/TRBV3-2 | . | . | TGTGCCAGCAGTTATCCGGGTCCTACCTCTGAAGCTTTCTTT | CASSYPGPTSEAFF
TRBJ2-7 | TRBV5-1 | . | . | TGCGCCAGCAGCCAGGGGACTACGCCATACGAGCAGTACTTC | CASSQGTTPYEQYF
TRBJ2-3 | TRBV4-3 | TRBD1 | . | TGCGCCAGCAGCTCGGGACAGGGCCCAGATACGCAGTATTTT | CASSSGQGPDTQYF
TRBJ2-2 | TRBV11-3 | . | . | TGTGCCAGCAGCTTAACGGTGGCCGGGGAGCTGTTTTTT | CASSLTVAGELFF
TRBJ2-7 | TRBV6-2/TRBV6-3 | TRBD2 | few | TGTGCCAGCAGCTCCCCCGGGAGGGGAGCCTACGAGCAGTACTTC | CASSSPGRGAYEQYF
TRBJ1-1 | TRBV10-3 | . | . | TGTGCCATCACCCGACATAACACTGAAGCTTTCTTT | CAITRHNTEAFF
TRBJ2-7 | TRBV19 | . | . | TGTGCCAGTAGTACGGTACTAGGCCACGAGCAGTACTTC | CASSTVLGHEQYF
TRBJ2-4 | TRBV24-1 | . | . | TGTGCCACCAGTGGGGGGGCGGGAGTAAACATTCAGTACTTC | CATSGGAGVNIQYF
TRBJ1-2 | TRBV28 | . | . | TGTGCCAGCAGTGCCCAACAGTGGGGCTACACCTTC | CASSAQQWGYTF
TRBJ2-3 | TRBV5-4 | . | once | TGTGCCAGCAGCGAGCAGACAACAGATACGCAGTATTTT | CASSEQTTDTQYF
TRBJ1-5 | TRBV6-5 | . | once | TGTGCCAGCAGTTACGAATACGGGGAAAACCAGCCCCAGCATTTT | CASSYEYGENQPQHF
TRBJ1-5 | TRBV3-1/TRBV3-2 | TRBD1 | . | TGTGCCAGCAGCCAACGACCTACAGGGGCAAATCAGCCCCAGCATTTT | CASSQRPTGANQPQHF
TRBJ1-1 | TRBV6-1 | . | . | TGTGCCAGCAGTGAAGGTAGGGGCACTGAAGCTTTCTTT | CASSEGRGTEAFF
TRBJ2-2 | TRBV6-5 | . | . | TGTGCCAGCAGAAACGGGAGAAGCGCCACCGGGGAGCTGTTTTTT | CASRNGRSATGELFF
TRBJ2-5 | TRBV5-1 | . | . | TGCGCCAGCAGCTTTGACGGGACACTCCAAGAGACCCAGTACTTC | CASSFDGTLQETQYF
TRBJ1-3 | TRBV19 | TRBD1 | . | TGTGCCAGTAGTCCGCAGGGACAGGGAGCCTCTGGAAACACCATATATTTT | CASSPQGQGASGNTIYF
TRBJ2-1 | TRBV6-2/TRBV6-3 | TRBD2 | . | TGTGCCAGCAGTCCCCCGGGAGCGGGGGGAAATGAGCAGTTCTTC | CASSPPGAGGNEQFF
TRBJ2-3 | TRBV5-1 | TRBD2 | . | TGCGCCAGCCGCCGCTCCCGGCGGGAGGTCCAGGATACGCAGTATTTT | CASRRSRREVQDTQYF
TRBJ1-2 | TRBV12-3/TRBV12-4 | . | . | TGTGCCAGCAGTCTAACAGACTATGGCTACACCTTC | CASSLTDYGYTF
TRBJ2-5 | TRBV7-2 | TRBD2 | . | TGTGCCAGCAGCGCGGCGGGCGGGGGGGCAGAGACCCAGTACTTC | CASSAAGGGAETQYF
TRBJ1-2 | TRBV7-8 | . | once | TGTGCCAGCAGCTTAGCTATGTTAGGGGCGTCCTATGGCTACACCTTC | CASSLAMLGASYGYTF
TRBJ2-7 | TRBV5-1 | . | . | TGCGCCAGCAGCTCTGAGACTAAAGGGACCTACGAGCAGTACTTC | CASSSETKGTYEQYF
TRBJ2-5 | TRBV5-1 | TRBD2 | . | TGCGCCAGCAGCTTGTCCCGGGGGGGGTTTCAAGAGACCCAGTACTTC | CASSLSRGGFQETQYF
TRBJ1-1 | TRBV18 | TRBD1 | . | TGTGCCAGCTCTGGGGACAGATACACTGAAGCTTTCTTT | CASSGDRYTEAFF
TRBJ1-2 | TRBV5-1 | TRBD1 | . | TGCGCCAGCAGCTTGGACAGGGGAGAGTATGGCTACACCTTC | CASSLDRGEYGYTF
TRBJ2-7 | TRBV28 | . | . | TGTGCCAGCAGCTCAACTCTCCGACAGGTGTTAGGGTACGAGCAGTACTTC | CASSSTLRQVLGYEQYF
TRBJ2-3 | TRBV5-1 | TRBD1 | . | TGCGCCAGCAGCTTGCCCCAGACAGGACAGGGGGCGGCAGATACGCAGTATTTT | CASSLPQTGQGAADTQYF
TRBJ1-6 | TRBV5-8 | . | . | TGTGCCAGCAGCTTGGCGGCAGCGAATTCACCCCTCCACTTT | CASSLAAANSPLHF
TRBJ2-7 | TRBV19 | . | . | TGTGCCAGTAGCTCGGCTGGGACATTGCTCTCCTACGAGCAGTACTTC | CASSSAGTLLSYEQYF
TRBJ2-2 | TRBV9 | . | . | TGTGCCAGCAGCGCCCGGTCGAACACCGGGGAGCTGTTTTTT | CASSARSNTGELFF
TRBJ2-1 | TRBV5-4 | . | . | TGTGCCAGCAGCTTGGAAGGCGGGGGCCCATACAATGAGCAGTTCTTC | CASSLEGGGPYNEQFF
TRBJ1-2 | TRBV12-5 | . | . | TGTGCTAGTGGTTTGGTACGGGGTAGTCTCGACGGTAACTATGGCTACACCTTC | CASGLVRGSLDGNYGYTF
TRBJ2-3 | TRBV6-1 | TRBD2 | . | TGTGCCAGCAGTGCGACTAGCGGGGGCCCCACAGATACGCAGTATTTT | CASSATSGGPTDTQYF
TRBJ2-7 | TRBV5-1 | TRBD1 | . | TGCGCCAGCAGCCAGATGACAGGGGCATACGAGCAGTACTTC | CASSQMTGAYEQYF
TRBJ1-1 | TRBV15 | . | . | TGTGCCACCAGCAGAGATTTCGGGGGGGACACTGAAGCTTTCTTT | CATSRDFGGDTEAFF
TRBJ2-5 | TRBV6-5 | TRBD2 | . | TGTGCCAGCAAGGGTAGCGGGAGTGGAGAGACCCAGTACTTC | CASKGSGSGETQYF
TRBJ1-4 | TRBV28 | . | once | TGTGCCAGCAGTTTAGGAGGCGCGAGTGAAAAACTGTTTTTT | CASSLGGASEKLFF
TRBJ1-2 | TRBV7-2 | . | . | TGTGCCAGCAGCCCGCGCTATGGCTACACCTTC | CASSPRYGYTF
TRBJ1-2 | TRBV14 | . | . | TGTGCCAGCAGCCAAGCCCCAGGGGAAAACTATGGCTACACCTTC | CASSQAPGENYGYTF
TRBJ2-2 | TRBV7-2 | TRBD2 | . | TGTGCCACCAAATACGGCGGGGGGGCCGTCGGGGAGCTGTTTTTT | CATKYGGGAVGELFF
TRBJ2-5 | TRBV5-4 | TRBD2 | . | TGTGCCAGCAGCTTAGGGGGACTAGCACGAGAGACCCAGTACTTC | CASSLGGLARETQYF
TRBJ2-1 | TRBV7-2 | TRBD1 | . | TGTGCCAGCAGCTTCGGACAGGGACCGAATGAGCAGTTCTTC | CASSFGQGPNEQFF
TRBJ2-2 | TRBV7-3 | TRBD2 | . | TGTGCCAGCAGCTCGCAGCGGGACCCGAACACCGGGGAGCTGTTTTTT | CASSSQRDPNTGELFF
TRBJ2-2 | TRBV15 | TRBD1 | . | TGTGCCACCAGCCCAGGGGGAGTCGACACCGGGGAGCTGTTTTTT | CATSPGGVDTGELFF
TRBJ1-5 | TRBV7-2 | . | . | TGTGCCAGCAGCTCGAGCTTCCCCCAGCCCCAGCATTTT | CASSSSFPQPQHF
TRBJ1-4 | TRBV28 | . | . | TGTGCCAGCAGTTTAACAGAGCCAACTAATGAAAAACTGTTTTTT | CASSLTEPTNEKLFF
TRBJ2-5 | TRBV28 | . | . | TGTGCCAGCAATGGAGGGCCCCAAGAGACCCAGTACTTC | CASNGGPQETQYF
TRBJ2-5 | TRBV7-2 | TRBD2 | . | TGTGCCAGCAGCCCTCAGCGGGGCAACTCACAAGAGACCCAGTACTTC | CASSPQRGNSQETQYF
TRBJ2-2 | TRBV5-1 | . | . | TGCGCCAGCAGCCAACAGAGGGATTACCCCGGGGAGCTGTTTTTT | CASSQQRDYPGELFF
TRBJ2-1 | TRBV6-1 | . | . | TGTGCCAGCAGTGAAAGGGGACGGGGGAACAATGAGCAGTTCTTC | CASSERGRGNNEQFF
TRBJ2-2 | TRBV27 | TRBD2 | . | TGTGCCAGCAGTTCGGGACTAACGAGGAGCACCGGGGAGCTGTTTTTT | CASSSGLTRSTGELFF
TRBJ1-2 | TRBV28 | . | . | TGTGCCAGCAGTTTAGGGAGAGGTGGCTACACCTTC | CASSLGRGGYTF
TRBJ2-1 | TRBV2 | TRBD1 | once | TGTGCCAGCAGGCCGGGACAGAGCTACAATGAGCAGTTCTTC | CASRPGQSYNEQFF
TRBJ1-5 | TRBV28 | TRBD1 | . | TGTGCCAGCATCCCGGGACAGTACAATCAGCCCCAGCATTTT | CASIPGQYNQPQHF
TRBJ2-2 | TRBV5-1 | . | . | TGCGCCAGCAGCTTGGGTAGCGGCGGGGAGCTGTTTTTT | CASSLGSGGELFF